This T cell receptor beta chain was found in a study of response to subunit inactivated influenza vaccine (dated 2018 in TCRdb). Regarding the study in general: Deep quantitative T cell receptor repertoire profiling was used in the study to track responses to a trivalent subunit inactivated influenza vaccine. Overall study results and their limits: The authors proposed that each seasonal influenza vaccination may bring in only a limited number of new T cells.

Library creation used RT-PCR. Sequencing instrument: Illumina HiSeq 2500. TCRdb reprocessed the public reads (quality trimming at Q25 with fastp, clone calling with MiXCR) and kept in-frame beta chains. Identical CDR3 protein sequences are pooled into one entry, listed with their most common genes and DNA. The sample profile shows about half a million distinct CDR3 sequences; about 8% of them were found once. The ten biggest clones cover 10% to 15% of the sample. Worth noting for this clonotype: This clone's antigen is unknown. A single base separates this from a much larger clone, so it may be a read error.

From a lookup of the germline V gene, CDR1 and CDR2 are SGHTA and FQGNSA. V was cut back by 5 bases and J by 4 bases, leaving a gap of 9 bases between them. The CDR3 holds 13 amino acids from the cysteine to the phenylalanine. The DNA shown is the 39-base CDR3, in frame from base 1. The TCR comes from a man between 50 and 69 years old who received an inactivated influenza vaccine. Donor details come from another sample of the same person, matched by shared clones. The input for sequencing was PBMCs from blood, taken roughly 24 months after vaccination. The chain joins TRBV7-2 to TRBJ2-1; too little of a D gene remains to name it. The DNA sequence is as follows: TGTGCCAGCAGCCCAGCTATATACAATGAGCAGTTCTTC. This codes for CASSPAIYNEQFF.